This TCR beta chain was recorded in a study of cytomegalovirus exposure and HLA in healthy donors. Overall study context: The 120 or so validation repertoires used a platform that matched the one used for the approximately 690 first-cohort repertoires, as a later analysis reported.

This clone was seen a single time. The antigen is not known. Whole-study findings and limits: Three of the chains that were CMV-associated were confirmed in vitro to be specific for CMV antigens. The investigators catalogued 160 or so TCR beta chains as cytomegalovirus-associated.

Measured with immunoSEQ multiplex PCR; TCRdb has only the in-frame clones, and not every one. The data hold 300,000 to 450,000 clones, with 70% to 90% observed a single time. The length of the CDR3 is 18 residues. Unmatched junction bases numbered 4, after V lost 0 bases and J lost 0 bases. The sequenced sample was PBMCs. The clonotype originates from a woman under 30 in good health and CMV-seronegative. The chain employs TRBV5-3 and TRBJ2-1; 12 bases are shared with TRBD2. TRBV5-3 qualifies as an ORF whose function is uncertain. As DNA, the CDR3 is TGTGCCAGAAGCTTGGAACTAGCGGGAGGCTCCTCCTACAATGAGCAGTTCTTC. Its translation: CARSLELAGGSSYNEQFF.